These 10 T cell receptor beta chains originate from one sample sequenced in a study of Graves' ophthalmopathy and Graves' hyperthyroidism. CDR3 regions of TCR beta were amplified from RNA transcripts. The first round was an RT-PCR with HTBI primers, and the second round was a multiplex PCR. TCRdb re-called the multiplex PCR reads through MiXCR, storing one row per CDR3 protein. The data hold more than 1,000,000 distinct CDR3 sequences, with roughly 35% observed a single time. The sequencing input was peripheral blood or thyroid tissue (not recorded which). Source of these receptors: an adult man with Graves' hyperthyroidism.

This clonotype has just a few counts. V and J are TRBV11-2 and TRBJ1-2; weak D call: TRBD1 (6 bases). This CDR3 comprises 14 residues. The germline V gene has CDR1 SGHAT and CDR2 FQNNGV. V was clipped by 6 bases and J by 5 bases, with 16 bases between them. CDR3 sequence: CASSLQGSLYGYTF. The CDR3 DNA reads TGTGCCAGCAGTTTACAGGGTTCCCTATATGGCTACACCTTC.

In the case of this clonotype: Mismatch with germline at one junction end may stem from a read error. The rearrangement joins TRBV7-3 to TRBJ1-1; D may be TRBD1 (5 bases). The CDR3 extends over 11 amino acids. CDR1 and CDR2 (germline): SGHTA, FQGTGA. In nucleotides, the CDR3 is TGTGCCAGCAGCTTAAGAGAAGGCGGGACCTTT. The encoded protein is CASSLREGGTF.

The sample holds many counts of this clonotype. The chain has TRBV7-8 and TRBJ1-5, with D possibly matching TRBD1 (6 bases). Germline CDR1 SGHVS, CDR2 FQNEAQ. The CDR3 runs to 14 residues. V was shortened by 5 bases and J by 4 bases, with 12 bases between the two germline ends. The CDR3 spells CASSQNRVNQPQHF. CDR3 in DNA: TGTGCCAGCAGCCAGAACAGGGTTAATCAGCCCCAGCATTTT.

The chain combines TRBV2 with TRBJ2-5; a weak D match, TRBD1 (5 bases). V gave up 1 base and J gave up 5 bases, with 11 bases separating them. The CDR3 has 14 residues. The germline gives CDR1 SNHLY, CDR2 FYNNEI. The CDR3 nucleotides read TGTGCCAGCAGTGAAGAGACAGTCGGTGAGACCCAGTACTTC. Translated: CASSEETVGETQYF.

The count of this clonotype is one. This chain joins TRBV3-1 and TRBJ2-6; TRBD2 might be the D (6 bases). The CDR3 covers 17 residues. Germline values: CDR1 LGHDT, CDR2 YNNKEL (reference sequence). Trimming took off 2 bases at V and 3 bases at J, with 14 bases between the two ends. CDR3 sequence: CASSQQQGGYGANVLTF. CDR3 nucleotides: TGTGCCAGCAGCCAACAGCAGGGAGGTTATGGGGCCAACGTCCTGACTTTC.

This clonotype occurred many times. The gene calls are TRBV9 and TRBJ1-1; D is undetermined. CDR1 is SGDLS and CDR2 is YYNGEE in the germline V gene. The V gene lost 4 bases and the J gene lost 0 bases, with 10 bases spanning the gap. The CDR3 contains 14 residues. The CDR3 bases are TGTGCCAGCAGCCCCAGGTGGGTGAACACTGAAGCTTTCTTT. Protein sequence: CASSPRWVNTEAFF.

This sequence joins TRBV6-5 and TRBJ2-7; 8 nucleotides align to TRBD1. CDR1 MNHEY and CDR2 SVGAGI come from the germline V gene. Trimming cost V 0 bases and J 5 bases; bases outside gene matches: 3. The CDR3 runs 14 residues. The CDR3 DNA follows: TGTGCCAGCAGTTACTCTGACAGGGGCCACGAGCAGTACTTC. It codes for CASSYSDRGHEQYF.

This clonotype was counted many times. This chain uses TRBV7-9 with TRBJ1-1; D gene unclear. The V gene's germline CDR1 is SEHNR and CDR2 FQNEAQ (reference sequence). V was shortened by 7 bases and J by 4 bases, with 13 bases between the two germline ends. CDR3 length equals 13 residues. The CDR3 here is CASTRTFLTEAFF. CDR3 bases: TGTGCCAGCACCCGCACCTTTCTCACTGAAGCTTTCTTT.

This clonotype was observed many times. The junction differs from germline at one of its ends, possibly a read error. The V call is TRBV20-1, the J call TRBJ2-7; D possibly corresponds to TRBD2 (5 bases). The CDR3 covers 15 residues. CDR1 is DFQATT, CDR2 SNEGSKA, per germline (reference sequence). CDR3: CSARAREKTNYEQYF. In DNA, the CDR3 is TGCAGTGCCAGAGCGAGGGAAAAGACGAACTACGAGCAGTACTTC.

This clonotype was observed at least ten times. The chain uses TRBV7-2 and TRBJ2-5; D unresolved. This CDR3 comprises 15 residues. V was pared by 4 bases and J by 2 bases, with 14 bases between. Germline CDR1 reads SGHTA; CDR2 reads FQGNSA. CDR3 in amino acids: CASSSPLYAQETQYF. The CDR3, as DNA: TGTGCCAGCAGCTCCCCCTTGTACGCTCAAGAGACCCAGTACTTC.